The sequence of this TCR beta chain was determined in a study of beta chain features in type 1 diabetes. Points from the study as a whole: Lower insertion and higher deletion counts appeared at VDJ junctions in type 1 diabetes patients. There was a moderate but significant shortening of TCRB CDR3s in all four CD4+ subsets of Type 1 diabetes patients.

Sequenced material consisted of expressed TCRB transcripts (all of the isolated RNA was reverse transcribed). Clones were sequenced by immunoSEQ multiplex PCR, and TCRdb holds only the in-frame ones, with some missing. The sample lists 150,000 to 180,000 clones; over 8.5% were seen once. Germline V gene data show CDR1 as LNHNV and CDR2 as YYDKDF (reference sequence). V was pared by 4 bases and J by 5 bases, with 9 bases of the junction left unmatched. This CDR3 has 15 amino acids. Concerning this clone: Its antigen is currently unknown.

This TCR was recovered from a man aged 18 to 35 in good health. The chain couples TRBV15 to TRBJ2-5; TRBD1 agrees at 8 bases. Material: central memory CD4+ T cells from blood. CDR3 in amino acids: CATSIKWTGMETQYF. In DNA form, the CDR3 reads TGTGCCACCAGCATAAAATGGACAGGGATGGAGACCCAGTACTTC. Using reference TRBV15 and TRBJ2-5 for the parts outside the CDR3, the full variable domain is DAMVIQNPRYQVTQFGKPVTLSCSQTLNHNVMYWYQQKSSQAPKLLFHYYDKDFNNEADTPDNFQSRRPNTSFCFLDIRSPGLGDTAMYLCATSIKWTGMETQYFGPGTRLLVL.